A single T cell receptor (beta chain) is shown here with its context. No antigen is known for it. The entry originates in a study of T cell repertoires in ileal Crohn's disease. At the level of the study: M6 samples are neoterminal ileum biopsies from postoperative colonoscopy. Study-wide points: Sorted CD8 T cells held more high-frequency clones than CD4. Endoscopy was done a median approximately seven months after surgery.

Method: immunoSEQ multiplex PCR; TCRdb's copy keeps in-frame clones and lacks some. The sample records more than 50,000 clones, roughly nine tenths being singletons. Time point denoted: neoterminal ileum biopsy at postoperative endoscopy, about 6 months after surgery. The CDR3 is 15 residues long. Germline CDR1 and CDR2: LGHNA and YNFKEQ. Trimming cost V 0 bases and J 4 bases, with 10 bases left between them. This chain connects TRBV4-2 to TRBJ1-5, with D uncertain. The sequence was collected from an adult with Crohn's disease. Material: ileal tissue. DNA of the CDR3: TGTGCCAGCAGCCAAGATATGATCACTAATCAGCCCCAGCATTTT. This codes for CASSQDMITNQPQHF.